This paragraph covers one T cell receptor beta chain sequence. These data are taken from a study of monozygotic twins with inflammatory bowel disease. TCRdb re-called the 5' RACE reads; one entry per CDR3 protein, DNA not given. The data include about 380,000 distinct CDR3 sequences; the top ten clones carry just over 2.5%. This CDR3 spans 12 amino acids. Germline lookup yields CDR1 SGHTA and CDR2 FQGNSA. This rearrangement joins TRBV7-2 to TRBJ1-3. The receptor was derived from a human donor with ulcerative colitis or Crohn's disease, or a healthy co-twin of an affected twin (not recorded which). Sequenced: blood. CDR3 amino acids: CASSFIPSAIYF.